These 27 T cell receptor beta chains were sequenced from one sample in a study of shared clonotypes between healthy human individuals. Naive CD8 cells, CD45RO-negative and positively selected for CCR7, excluded terminally differentiated effector memory CD45RA+ cells. Sequencing was performed with immunoSEQ multiplex PCR; in TCRdb, only in-frame clones are kept and a portion is missing. The data hold nearly 2 million clones, with approximately 94% observed a single time. Sequencing was performed on naive CD8+ T cells sorted from blood. Receptors were obtained from a man aged 18 to 29 in good health.

The chain employs TRBV11-2 and TRBJ1-1; D perhaps matches TRBD1 (5 bases). The CDR3 totals 14 residues. Germline CDR1 SGHAT, CDR2 FQNNGV. The V gene lost 3 bases and the J gene lost 4 bases, with 12 bases spanning the gap. For the CDR3, the DNA is TGTGCCAGCAGCTTCCCTTGGGGGGGCACTGAAGCTTTCTTT. As protein: CASSFPWGGTEAFF.

This chain uses TRBV27 with TRBJ2-2, with 9 bases that match TRBD2. The germline V gene has CDR1 MNHEY and CDR2 SMNVEV (reference sequence). Trimming removed 6 bases from V and 6 bases from J; junction bases left unmatched: 5. This CDR3 is 14 amino acids long. DNA of the CDR3: TGTGCCAGCAGGGTAGCGGGAGTAGCCGGGGAGCTGTTTTTT. Residues: CASRVAGVAGELFF.

The chain links TRBV9 to TRBJ1-1, with D perhaps TRBD1 (6 bases). Trimming pared 3 bases from V and 0 bases from J, leaving 18 bases between. This CDR3 spans 17 amino acids. Germline CDR1 reads SGDLS; CDR2 reads YYNGEE. The CDR3 protein is CASSEGTLQGLNTEAFF. In DNA form, the CDR3 reads TGTGCCAGCAGCGAGGGGACTCTCCAGGGGTTGAACACTGAAGCTTTCTTT.

This rearrangement joins TRBV15 to TRBJ1-5; 7 bases line up with TRBD1. V trimming: 3 bases; J trimming: 2 bases; junction bases outside the gene matches: 7. The CDR3 spans 16 residues. Germline-derived CDR1 and CDR2 are LNHNV and YYDKDF (reference sequence). In DNA, the CDR3 is TGTGCCACCAGCAGGGATTACCAGGGGGGCAATCAGCCCCAGCATTTT. Translation gives CATSRDYQGGNQPQHF. Supplemented by reference TRBV15 and TRBJ1-5, the full variable domain reads DAMVIQNPRYQVTQFGKPVTLSCSQTLNHNVMYWYQQKSSQAPKLLFHYYDKDFNNEADTPDNFQSRRPNTSFCFLDIRSPGLGDTAMYLCATSRDYQGGNQPQHFGDGTRLSIL.

V gene TRBV7-9 combines with J gene TRBJ2-3; possibly TRBD1 for D (6 bases). CDR3 size: 15 residues. CDR1 is SEHNR, CDR2 FQNEAQ, per germline (reference sequence). The ends were cut back, 7 bases at V and 0 bases at J, with 14 bases in the middle. CDR3 region: CASTHRQDSTDTQYF. Here the CDR3 DNA reads TGTGCCAGCACACACCGACAGGATAGCACAGATACGCAGTATTTT.

CDR3 residues: CASSFIGRLNTEAFF. Written as DNA, the CDR3 is TGTGCCAGCAGTTTTATAGGACGGTTGAACACTGAAGCTTTCTTT. V usage is TRBV28 and J usage is TRBJ1-1; D remains unclear. The CDR3 covers 15 residues. The V end was cut by 3 bases, the J end by 0 bases, with 11 bases between. Germline V gene sequence: CDR1 MDHEN, CDR2 SYDVKM.

This chain connects TRBV4-1 to TRBJ2-1; TRBD1 might be the D (5 bases). CDR1 MGHRA and CDR2 YSYEKL come from the germline V gene. The CDR3 contains 12 residues. V lost 6 bases and J 5 bases, leaving 8 bases between the germline ends. CDR3 coding DNA: TGCGCCAGCAGGGGGCCAGACAATGAGCAGTTCTTC. Protein sequence: CASRGPDNEQFF.

J is TRBJ2-7 and V is TRBV5-6; 9 positions match TRBD2. The CDR3 consists of 14 residues. Germline V lookup: CDR1 SGHDT, CDR2 YYEEEE. V lost 4 bases, J lost 4 bases, and 6 bases stayed unmatched. This chain's CDR3 is CASSLGTSWYEQYF. The CDR3, as DNA: TGTGCCAGCAGCCTAGGGACTAGCTGGTACGAGCAGTACTTC.

As to this clone: At the DNA level, this CDR3 is encoded by other sequences in the same sample as well. The gene calls are TRBV9 and TRBJ1-5; weak D call: TRBD1 (6 bases). The CDR3 length is 15 residues. Germline CDR1 is SGDLS and CDR2 is YYNGEE. V lost 0 bases and J lost 3, with 10 bases in between. CDR3 bases: TGTGCCAGCAGCGTAGGAGGGGGGCCCAATCAGCCCCAGCATTTT. It yields the protein CASSVGGGPNQPQHF.

The chain recombines TRBV10-2 with TRBJ2-7; possibly TRBD1 for D (5 bases). Trimming shortened V by 0 bases and J by 2 bases, and 11 bases separated the two germline ends. This CDR3 comprises 15 residues. CDR1 and CDR2 from the germline V gene are WSHSY and SAAADI. The CDR3 DNA reads as TGCGCCAGCAGTGAGTCAGGGGCAGGAGCCTACGAGCAGTACTTC. The encoded protein is CASSESGAGAYEQYF.

V is TRBV2 and J is TRBJ1-1; D is uncertain. V lost 3 bases and J lost 4, with 12 bases in between. The CDR3 has 14 residues. Germline V lookup: CDR1 SNHLY, CDR2 FYNNEI. The CDR3 spells CASSEYSSRTEAFF. In nucleotides, the CDR3 is TGTGCCAGCAGTGAGTATTCCAGCCGCACTGAAGCTTTCTTT.

The chain combines TRBV15 with TRBJ2-7, with unresolved D. The CDR3 sequence is 16 residues long. The V and J ends lost 5 bases and 2 bases respectively, with 19 bases between them. The germline V gene has CDR1 LNHNV and CDR2 YYDKDF (reference sequence). CDR3 coding DNA: TGTGCCACCAGCGGCGGACCAACGATGGGTCCCTACGAGCAGTACTTC. Its translation is CATSGGPTMGPYEQYF.

The chain is built from TRBV5-1 and TRBJ2-7, with D perhaps matching TRBD1 (6 bases). The CDR3 is made up of 13 amino acids. V was shortened by 9 bases and J by 0 bases, with 13 bases between the two germline ends. The germline CDR1 and CDR2 sequences are SGHRS and YFSETQ. CDR3 in DNA: TGCGCCAAATCACAGGGCCGCTCCTACGAGCAGTACTTC. This gives the protein CAKSQGRSYEQYF. Complete variable domain (other parts from reference TRBV5-1 and TRBJ2-7): KAGVTQTPRYLIKTRGQQVTLSCSPISGHRSVSWYQQTPGQGLQFLFEYFSETQRNKGNFPGRFSGRQFSNSRSEMNVSTLELGDSALYLCAKSQGRSYEQYFGPGTRLTVT.

This chain connects TRBV7-8 to TRBJ2-5, with 11 bases that match TRBD2. Germline CDR1 SGHVS, CDR2 FQNEAQ. The V and J ends lost 1 base and 4 bases, in that order; junction bases with no gene match: 8. The CDR3 is 17 residues long. The CDR3 loop is CASSLVSGGASGETQYF. CDR3 sequence (DNA): TGTGCCAGCAGCTTAGTTAGCGGGGGGGCATCGGGAGAGACCCAGTACTTC.

The J gene is TRBJ2-3, the V gene TRBV13, with 9 bases fitting TRBD2. Per germline, CDR1 PRHDT and CDR2 FYEKMQ (reference sequence). The length of the CDR3 is 15 residues. Trimming at V came to 5 bases and at J to 2 bases, leaving 5 bases not matched to a gene. CDR3 region: CASSNAGGATDTQYF. In DNA form, the CDR3 reads TGTGCCAGCAGCAATGCGGGGGGGGCCACAGATACGCAGTATTTT.

Concerning this clone: The identical CDR3 is also encoded by other nucleotide sequences in the sample. CDR3 sequence (DNA): TGTGCCAGCAGTTACGGGACAGGGGGAGGCTACACCTTC. It yields the protein CASSYGTGGGYTF. The chain has TRBV6-5 and TRBJ1-2; 11 nucleotides line up with TRBD1. The CDR3 is 13 amino acids. Germline assignment: CDR1 MNHEY and CDR2 SVGAGI. Trimming cost V 2 bases and J 8 bases; bases outside gene matches: 1.

V and J are TRBV5-6 and TRBJ2-2; D is uncertain. Trimming removed 3 bases at V and 5 bases at J, with 11 bases between. The CDR3 runs 14 residues. Germline-derived CDR1 and CDR2 are SGHDT and YYEEEE. The CDR3, as DNA: TGTGCCAGCAGCTCCAACCTCGGGACCGGGGAGCTGTTTTTT. It translates to CASSSNLGTGELFF.

The J gene is TRBJ2-5, the V gene TRBV9, with D possibly TRBD2 on 6 matching bases. CDR3 length: 14 residues. The ends were cut back, 3 bases at V and 1 base at J, with 10 bases in the middle. CDR1 and CDR2 from the germline V gene are SGDLS and YYNGEE. As DNA, the CDR3 is TGTGCCAGCAGCGGAACTAGCCCCCAAGAGACCCAGTACTTC. Translated: CASSGTSPQETQYF.

The rearrangement joins TRBV6-5 to TRBJ1-2, with unresolved D. V gave up 6 bases and J gave up 4 bases, with 18 bases separating them. Germline V gives CDR1 MNHEY, CDR2 SVGAGI. The CDR3 covers 15 residues. CDR3 sequence reads: CASSQEGLFGYGYTF. The CDR3 region has the DNA TGTGCCAGCAGCCAAGAGGGTTTATTCGGCTATGGCTACACCTTC.

About this clone: Other DNA variants within this sample encode the same CDR3. This chain connects TRBV29-1 to TRBJ2-3, with 7 nucleotides matching TRBD2. V was clipped by 6 bases and J by 1 base; unmatched bases: 1. From germline, CDR1 is SQVTM and CDR2 ANQGSEA. The CDR3 sequence is 12 residues long. As DNA, the CDR3 is TGCAGCGTGGGGGGGGGCACAGATACGCAGTATTTT. Translating it yields CSVGGGTDTQYF.

The chain uses TRBV30 and TRBJ2-6; TRBD1 aligns across 8 bases. Trimming took 0 bases from V and 3 from J; bases not matched to a gene: 10. The CDR3 extends over 18 amino acids. Germline V gene data show CDR1 as GTSNPN and CDR2 as SVGIG (reference sequence). In DNA, the CDR3 is TGTGCCTGGAGTGTATGGTCAGGGGGCGCGAATGGGGCCAACGTCCTGACTTTC. Residues: CAWSVWSGGANGANVLTF.

The chain combines TRBV5-4 with TRBJ2-5, with 7 bases lining up with TRBD2. Per germline, CDR1 SGHNT and CDR2 YYREEE (reference sequence). The CDR3 contains 16 residues. The V segment lost 0 bases and the J segment 5 bases; nucleotides outside the gene matches: 10. CDR3 amino acids: CASSLGTMGEGETQYF. In DNA, the CDR3 is TGTGCCAGCAGCTTGGGCACTATGGGGGAGGGGGAGACCCAGTACTTC.

The chain couples TRBV13 to TRBJ1-2; D may be TRBD1 (6 bases). The CDR3 consists of 14 residues. V lost 6 bases and J lost 4, with 15 bases in between. Germline-derived CDR1 and CDR2 are PRHDT and FYEKMQ (reference sequence). The CDR3, as DNA: TGTGCCAGCAGACACCAGGGGTCGGGCTATGGCTACACCTTC. Translation gives CASRHQGSGYGYTF.

The rearrangement joins TRBV13 to TRBJ2-3; D ambiguous. Deletions cut 5 bases from V and 6 bases from J, with 21 bases between. The CDR3 extends over 16 amino acids. The germline V gene has CDR1 PRHDT and CDR2 FYEKMQ (reference sequence). This CDR3 is CASSLTETDHADTQYF. Written as DNA, the CDR3 is TGTGCCAGCAGCCTAACGGAGACCGATCATGCCGATACGCAGTATTTT.

The genes are TRBV18 and TRBJ2-3; D is unclear. Germline V gene lookup returns CDR1 KGHSH and CDR2 LQKENI. Trimming removed 6 bases at V and 4 bases at J, with 11 bases between. This CDR3 has 13 amino acids. DNA for the CDR3: TGTGCCAGCTCCCCCATGGTCGCAGATACGCAGTATTTT. Translating it yields CASSPMVADTQYF.

The chain combines TRBV4-1 with TRBJ2-1; 7 nucleotides align to TRBD2. With 0 bases clipped from V and 0 bases from J, the junction kept 5 bases outside the gene matches. Germline V gene sequence: CDR1 MGHRA, CDR2 YSYEKL. This CDR3 spans 17 amino acids. The CDR3 loop is CASSQDGPGGSYNEQFF. The CDR3 bases are TGCGCCAGCAGCCAAGATGGGCCGGGGGGCTCCTACAATGAGCAGTTCTTC.

The rearrangement uses TRBV5-1 and TRBJ2-7, with 10 nucleotides matching TRBD1. From germline, CDR1 is SGHRS and CDR2 YFSETQ. The CDR3 length is 17 residues. With 1 base clipped from V and 5 bases from J, the junction kept 12 bases outside the gene matches. The CDR3 sequence is CASSLPRGPGQGDEQYF. The CDR3 DNA reads TGCGCCAGCAGCTTGCCAAGGGGTCCCGGACAGGGGGACGAGCAGTACTTC.